The next 27 T cell receptor beta chains were all read from a single sample in a study of PD-1 blockade in classical Hodgkin lymphoma. Every patient had relapsed following autologous stem cell transplantation, and cohorts differed in brentuximab vedotin exposure. Sequencing was performed with immunoSEQ multiplex PCR; in TCRdb, only in-frame clones are kept and a portion is missing. The table includes about 97,000 clones, roughly 84% detected once. The material was peripheral blood mononuclear cells (PBMCs), obtained at baseline. The receptors stem from a human donor with classical Hodgkin lymphoma.

J is TRBJ1-1 and V is TRBV5-1; D remains unclear. This CDR3 contains 14 residues. V was shortened by 2 bases and J by 1 base, with 9 bases between the two germline ends. Per the germline V gene, CDR1 is SGHRS and CDR2 is YFSETQ. CDR3 protein: CASSFREGNTEAFF. CDR3 sequence (DNA): TGCGCCAGCAGCTTCCGGGAGGGGAACACTGAAGCTTTCTTT.

The rearrangement joins TRBV7-8 to TRBJ2-7; D perhaps matches TRBD2 (6 bases). Germline values: CDR1 SGHVS, CDR2 FQNEAQ. This CDR3 spans 16 amino acids. The V gene lost 4 bases and the J gene lost 9 bases, with 25 bases spanning the gap. In DNA form, the CDR3 reads TGTGCCAGCAGCTCCAGACCCGGGACTGAGGCTCGTGGGCAGTACTTC. This encodes CASSSRPGTEARGQYF.

The rearrangement uses TRBV5-1 and TRBJ1-1, with TRBD1 identical over 9 bases. J lost 4 bases, V lost 3 bases, and 7 bases had no gene match. Germline CDR1 reads SGHRS; CDR2 reads YFSETQ. The CDR3 is 15 residues long. In DNA, the CDR3 is TGCGCCAGCAGCTCACCGGGGACAGGGCTCACTGAAGCTTTCTTT. This gives the protein CASSSPGTGLTEAFF. The complete variable domain, with remaining parts taken from reference TRBV5-1 and TRBJ1-1, reads KAGVTQTPRYLIKTRGQQVTLSCSPISGHRSVSWYQQTPGQGLQFLFEYFSETQRNKGNFPGRFSGRQFSNSRSEMNVSTLELGDSALYLCASSSPGTGLTEAFFGQGTRLTVV.

Note on this clone: Other DNA sequences in this sample translate to the same CDR3. The rearrangement uses TRBV5-1 and TRBJ1-2; no reliable D call. Germline CDR1 and CDR2: SGHRS and YFSETQ. The ends were cut back, 4 bases at V and 5 bases at J, with 18 bases in the middle. CDR3 size: 15 residues. In DNA form, the CDR3 reads TGCGCCAGCAGCGAAAGAGTTGGTCGACCGTATGGCTACACCTTC. Translated: CASSERVGRPYGYTF. The full variable domain, in which reference TRBV5-1 and TRBJ1-2 provide the parts outside the CDR3, is KAGVTQTPRYLIKTRGQQVTLSCSPISGHRSVSWYQQTPGQGLQFLFEYFSETQRNKGNFPGRFSGRQFSNSRSEMNVSTLELGDSALYLCASSERVGRPYGYTFGSGTRLTVV.

The chain couples TRBV2 to TRBJ1-4; tentatively, D is TRBD1 (5 bases). The CDR3 runs to 15 residues. Per the germline V gene, CDR1 is SNHLY and CDR2 is FYNNEI. With 6 bases removed from V and 0 bases from J, the gap between germline ends came to 11 bases. CDR3 nucleotide sequence: TGTGCCAGCAGCCGGGACCCCGCAACTAATGAAAAACTGTTTTTT. Residues: CASSRDPATNEKLFF.

The rearrangement joins TRBV5-1 to TRBJ2-1; 8 bases fit TRBD2. V lost 0 bases, J lost 2 bases, and 13 bases stayed unmatched. The CDR3 runs 19 residues. Germline V gene sequence: CDR1 SGHRS, CDR2 YFSETQ. The CDR3 spells CASSLEGPAGVPPYNEQFF. In DNA form, the CDR3 reads TGCGCCAGCAGCTTGGAAGGTCCAGCGGGAGTCCCACCCTACAATGAGCAGTTCTTC.

CDR3 DNA: TGCGCCAGCAGCCAAGATCCCCGGGGAACTGAAGCTTTCTTT. Protein product: CASSQDPRGTEAFF. The chain is built from TRBV4-3 and TRBJ1-1; D gene unclear. V lost 0 bases to trimming and J lost 5 bases, with 10 bases between them. The length of the CDR3 is 14 residues. Per the germline V gene, CDR1 is LGHNA and CDR2 is YSLEER.

This chain links TRBV18 with TRBJ1-2, with unresolved D. The V end lost 2 bases, the J end lost 2 bases, and 6 bases lay between the germline ends. This CDR3 is 13 amino acids long. Per germline, CDR1 KGHSH and CDR2 LQKENI. CDR3 sequence: CASSPDENYGYTF. DNA for the CDR3: TGTGCCAGCTCACCAGATGAAAACTATGGCTACACCTTC.

This clone has only one observation. The chain couples TRBV7-8 to TRBJ1-1, with D uncertain. The V gene lost 1 base and the J gene lost 10 bases, with 13 bases spanning the gap. Germline V gene data show CDR1 as SGHVS and CDR2 as FQNEAQ. This CDR3 contains 13 residues. The CDR3 DNA reads TGTGCCAGCAGCTTAGAATCTTCGGTAGGAGCTTTCTTT. Its protein is CASSLESSVGAFF.

The chain combines TRBV30 with TRBJ2-2; 7 positions match TRBD1. The length of the CDR3 is 17 residues. V was clipped by 2 bases and J by 0 bases; unmatched bases: 9. Germline V gene lookup returns CDR1 GTSNPN and CDR2 SVGIG (reference sequence). The CDR3 is CAWSPRPGQSNTGELFF. The CDR3 DNA is TGTGCCTGGAGTCCAAGACCGGGACAGTCGAACACCGGGGAGCTGTTTTTT. Looking up the rest from reference TRBV30 and TRBJ2-2 gives the full variable domain: SQTIHQWPATLVQPVGSPLSLECTVEGTSNPNLYWYRQAAGRGLQLLFYSVGIGQISSEVPQNLSASRPQDRQFILSSKKLLLSDSGFYLCAWSPRPGQSNTGELFFGEGSRLTVL.

The gene calls are TRBV18 and TRBJ2-7, with 9 bases lining up with TRBD1. After removal of 2 bases from V and 10 bases from J, the junction contained 12 bases not matched to a gene. Germline V gene lookup returns CDR1 KGHSH and CDR2 LQKENI. CDR3 size: 15 residues. The CDR3 spells CASSPGGQGSPRQYF. CDR3 DNA sequence: TGTGCCAGCTCACCAGGGGGACAGGGTAGTCCCAGACAGTACTTC.

This clone was detected once. This chain connects TRBV10-1 to TRBJ2-3; a weak D match, TRBD2 (5 bases). CDR1 and CDR2 from the germline V gene are WNHNN and SYGVQD (reference sequence). The CDR3 contains 14 residues. V dropped 0 bases and J dropped 6 bases, with 10 bases sitting between them. The CDR3 DNA is TGCGCCAGCAGTGAGTCGGCGGGCTTCGATACGCAGTATTTT. As protein: CASSESAGFDTQYF.

The genes are TRBV7-9 and TRBJ2-1; 12 bases are a match to TRBD2. Losses at the gene ends were 3 bases for V and 9 bases for J; bases not matched to a gene: 6. This CDR3 has 15 amino acids. The V gene's germline CDR1 is SEHNR and CDR2 FQNEAQ (reference sequence). CDR3: CASSLSGLAGAEQFF. DNA for the CDR3: TGTGCCAGCAGCTTGTCGGGACTAGCGGGCGCTGAGCAGTTCTTC.

The CDR3 reads CATSNLGFDEQFF. In DNA form, the CDR3 reads TGTGCCACAAGCAACCTCGGTTTTGATGAGCAGTTCTTC. The chain carries TRBV10-3 and TRBJ2-1, with D hard to call. Germline CDR1 and CDR2: ENHRY and SYGVKD. The germline V and J ends were trimmed by 10 bases and 8 bases, with 18 bases remaining between them. The CDR3 runs 13 residues.

The chain carries TRBV29-1 and TRBJ2-5; no firm D call. Germline CDR1 SQVTM, CDR2 ANQGSEA. With 0 bases removed from V and 10 bases from J, the gap between germline ends came to 18 bases. This CDR3 has 14 amino acids. CDR3 sequence: CSVEDFASAKYQYF. CDR3 coding DNA: TGCAGCGTTGAAGACTTCGCTTCCGCAAAGTACCAGTACTTC.

The J gene is TRBJ1-1, the V gene TRBV9, with a possible D match to TRBD1 (5 bases). The CDR3 is made up of 15 amino acids. V was clipped by 0 bases and J by 0 bases, with 9 bases between them. Germline values: CDR1 SGDLS, CDR2 YYNGEE. The CDR3 coding sequence is TGTGCCAGCAGCGTAGAAGAGGGGATGAACACTGAAGCTTTCTTT. As protein: CASSVEEGMNTEAFF.

This clone was seen only once. The gene calls are TRBV7-9 and TRBJ1-1; 9 bases map to TRBD1. CDR1 is SEHNR, CDR2 FQNEAQ, per germline (reference sequence). The CDR3 has 15 residues. After removal of 4 bases from V and 1 base from J, the junction contained 4 bases not matched to a gene. CDR3 in amino acids: CASSSLGQGNTEAFF. The DNA for the CDR3 is TGTGCCAGCAGCTCCCTGGGACAGGGGAACACTGAAGCTTTCTTT.

The chain links TRBV5-1 to TRBJ1-5; D may be TRBD1 (5 bases). The CDR3 runs to 15 residues. CDR1 and CDR2 from the germline V gene are SGHRS and YFSETQ. Trimming pared 5 bases from V and 0 bases from J, leaving 12 bases between. DNA for the CDR3: TGCGCCAGCAGTCGGGACCCCGATAGCAATCAGCCCCAGCATTTT. It yields the protein CASSRDPDSNQPQHF. The full variable domain, its missing parts supplied by reference TRBV5-1 and TRBJ1-5, is KAGVTQTPRYLIKTRGQQVTLSCSPISGHRSVSWYQQTPGQGLQFLFEYFSETQRNKGNFPGRFSGRQFSNSRSEMNVSTLELGDSALYLCASSRDPDSNQPQHFGDGTRLSIL.

The gene calls are TRBV28 and TRBJ2-5, with D perhaps TRBD2 (5 bases). Trimming removed 7 bases from V and 2 bases from J, with 8 bases in between. The CDR3 is 12 residues long. In germline, CDR1 is MDHEN, CDR2 SYDVKM. The CDR3 sequence: CASTSGQETQYF. Here the CDR3 DNA reads TGTGCCAGCACGAGCGGTCAAGAGACCCAGTACTTC.

The chain is built from TRBV27 and TRBJ2-7; 9 bases map to TRBD1. The CDR3 is 18 amino acids. Germline V gene lookup returns CDR1 MNHEY and CDR2 SMNVEV (reference sequence). The ends lost 3 bases at V and 4 bases at J; junction bases unmatched: 16. CDR3 sequence reads: CASSLRGSDGTGRYEQYF. The DNA for the CDR3 is TGTGCCAGCAGTTTGAGGGGGTCCGACGGGACAGGGCGGTACGAGCAGTACTTC.

The chain has TRBV5-1 and TRBJ2-1; the match to TRBD2 covers 8 bases. Germline CDR1 is SGHRS and CDR2 is YFSETQ. The V and J ends lost 4 bases and 4 bases, in that order; junction bases with no gene match: 10. The CDR3 is 16 residues long. Here the CDR3 reads CASSILAGGSYNEQFF. In DNA form, the CDR3 reads TGCGCCAGCAGCATCCTGGCGGGAGGTAGTTACAATGAGCAGTTCTTC.

This clone turned up a few times. The chain combines TRBV30 with TRBJ1-2; D is unresolved. Germline CDR1 GTSNPN, CDR2 SVGIG (reference sequence). Trimming took 0 bases from V and 4 from J, leaving 9 bases between them. The CDR3 contains 13 residues. The CDR3 sequence: CAWSVSKFYGYTF. DNA for the CDR3: TGTGCCTGGAGTGTCTCAAAGTTCTATGGCTACACCTTC. The full variable domain, with the rest looked up from reference TRBV30 and TRBJ1-2, is SQTIHQWPATLVQPVGSPLSLECTVEGTSNPNLYWYRQAAGRGLQLLFYSVGIGQISSEVPQNLSASRPQDRQFILSSKKLLLSDSGFYLCAWSVSKFYGYTFGSGTRLTVV.

This clone was seen a handful of times. This chain uses TRBV29-1 with TRBJ2-3; D may be TRBD1 (6 bases). The CDR3 totals 15 residues. The germline CDR1 and CDR2 sequences are SQVTM and ANQGSEA. V was trimmed by 1 base and J by 0 bases, leaving 11 bases between them. The CDR3 sequence: CSVEARTESTDTQYF. The CDR3 nucleotides read TGCAGCGTTGAAGCCAGGACAGAAAGCACAGATACGCAGTATTTT.

J is TRBJ1-2 and V is TRBV6-5; weak D call: TRBD1 (5 bases). V gave up 5 bases and J gave up 7 bases, with 14 bases separating them. CDR3 length: 13 residues. Germline-derived CDR1 and CDR2 are MNHEY and SVGAGI. The CDR3 DNA follows: TGTGCCAGCAGTACGACCAGGGTTACTGGCTACACCTTC. Its translation: CASSTTRVTGYTF.

The CDR3 spells CASSNRDWGGETQYF. DNA for the CDR3: TGTGCCAGCAGCAACCGGGACTGGGGTGGGGAGACCCAGTACTTC. V and J are TRBV7-2 and TRBJ2-5; TRBD2 might be the D (6 bases). V shed 5 bases and J shed 5 bases, with 18 bases lying between them. This CDR3 comprises 15 residues. Germline V CDR1 and CDR2: SGHTA, FQGNSA.

The gene calls are TRBV6-5 and TRBJ1-1; possibly TRBD1 for D (6 bases). The CDR3 has 16 residues. V was cut by 0 bases and J by 0 bases, with 11 bases left in between. From germline, CDR1 is MNHEY and CDR2 SVGAGI. The CDR3 sequence is CASSYSSTGLNTEAFF. The CDR3 DNA is TGTGCCAGCAGTTACTCGAGTACAGGGTTGAACACTGAAGCTTTCTTT.

Here the CDR3 DNA reads TGTGCCAGCAGTGAGGGGGGGGGAGTGAACACTGAAGCTTTCTTT. Amino acid sequence: CASSEGGGVNTEAFF. This sequence joins TRBV2 and TRBJ1-1; tentatively, D is TRBD1 (5 bases). V lost 3 bases and J 0 bases, leaving 11 bases between the germline ends. Germline assignment: CDR1 SNHLY and CDR2 FYNNEI. The CDR3 extends over 15 amino acids.